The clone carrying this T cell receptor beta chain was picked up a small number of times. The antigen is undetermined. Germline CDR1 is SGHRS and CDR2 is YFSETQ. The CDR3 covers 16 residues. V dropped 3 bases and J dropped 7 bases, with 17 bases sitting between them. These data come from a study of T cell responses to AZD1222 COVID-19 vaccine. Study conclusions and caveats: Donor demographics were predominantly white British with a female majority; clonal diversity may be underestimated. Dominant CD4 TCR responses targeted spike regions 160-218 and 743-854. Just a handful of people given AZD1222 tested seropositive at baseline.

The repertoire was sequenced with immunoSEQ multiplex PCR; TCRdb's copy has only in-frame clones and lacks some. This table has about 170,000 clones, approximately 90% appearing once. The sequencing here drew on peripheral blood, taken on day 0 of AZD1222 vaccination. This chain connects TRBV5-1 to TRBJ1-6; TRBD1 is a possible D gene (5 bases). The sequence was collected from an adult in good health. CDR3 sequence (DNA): TGCGCCAGCAGCTCAATAAGGCCAGGGAACAATTCACCCCTCCACTTT. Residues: CASSSIRPGNNSPLHF.